This T cell receptor (beta chain) originates from a study of beta chain features in type 1 diabetes. Regarding this clone: What it binds is not known.

Expressed TCRB transcripts were sequenced, since all the RNA that had been isolated was reverse transcribed. Profiled with immunoSEQ multiplex PCR; TCRdb holds only in-frame clones, not every one. The repertoire has 860,000 or so clones, under 20% of them found once; the top ten carry roughly 0.025%. Study-wide points: Shortening of TCRB CDR3s, moderate but significant, appeared in all four CD4+ subsets of Type 1 diabetes patients.

Trimming cost V 6 bases and J 8 bases; bases outside gene matches: 8. This CDR3 contains 14 residues. The receptor comes from a woman between 18 and 30 years old in good health. The chain employs TRBV23-1 and TRBJ2-1, with TRBD2 matching 9 bases. TRBV23-1 qualifies as an ORF whose function is uncertain. Sample: naive CD4+ T cells from blood. CDR3 sequence: CASRASGVVDEQFF. CDR3 DNA: TGCGCCAGCAGGGCTAGCGGGGTGGTCGATGAGCAGTTCTTC.